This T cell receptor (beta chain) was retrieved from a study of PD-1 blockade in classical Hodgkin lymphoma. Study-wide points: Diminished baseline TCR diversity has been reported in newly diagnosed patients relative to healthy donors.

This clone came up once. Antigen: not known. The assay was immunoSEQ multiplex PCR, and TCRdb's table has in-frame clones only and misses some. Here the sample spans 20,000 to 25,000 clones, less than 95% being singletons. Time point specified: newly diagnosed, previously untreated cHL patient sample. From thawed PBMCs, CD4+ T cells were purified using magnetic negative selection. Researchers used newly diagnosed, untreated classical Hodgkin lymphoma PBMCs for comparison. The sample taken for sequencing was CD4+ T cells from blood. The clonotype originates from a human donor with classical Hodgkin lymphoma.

The CDR3 sequence: CASSDWTGGLRDAFF. CDR3 coding DNA: TGTGCCAGCAGCGACTGGACAGGGGGTTTAAGGGATGCTTTCTTT. The chain joins TRBV5-6 to TRBJ1-1, with TRBD1 matching 10 bases. V gave up 4 bases and J gave up 11 bases; unmatched junction bases: 14. The CDR3 covers 15 residues. CDR1 is SGHDT, CDR2 YYEEEE, per germline.